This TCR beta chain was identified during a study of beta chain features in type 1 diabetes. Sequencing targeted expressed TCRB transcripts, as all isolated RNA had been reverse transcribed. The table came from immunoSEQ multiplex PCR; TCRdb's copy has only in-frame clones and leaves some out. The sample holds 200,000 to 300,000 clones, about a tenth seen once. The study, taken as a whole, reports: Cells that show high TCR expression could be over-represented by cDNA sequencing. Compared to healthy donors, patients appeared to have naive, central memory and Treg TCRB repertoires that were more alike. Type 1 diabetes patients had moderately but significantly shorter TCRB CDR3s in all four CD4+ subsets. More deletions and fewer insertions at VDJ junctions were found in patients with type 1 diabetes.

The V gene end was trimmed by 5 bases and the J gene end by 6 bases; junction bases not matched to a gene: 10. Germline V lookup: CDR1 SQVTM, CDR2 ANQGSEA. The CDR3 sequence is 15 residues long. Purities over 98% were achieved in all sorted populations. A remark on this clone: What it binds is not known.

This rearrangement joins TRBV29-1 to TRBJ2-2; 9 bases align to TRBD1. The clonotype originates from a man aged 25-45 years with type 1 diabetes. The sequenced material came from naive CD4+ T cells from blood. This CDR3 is CSVSPGQGMAGELFF. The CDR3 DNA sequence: TGCAGCGTTTCACCGGGACAGGGAATGGCCGGGGAGCTGTTTTTT.